This T cell receptor (beta chain) originates from a study of T-cell memory formation after mild COVID-19. TCRdb processed the 5' RACE reads anew with MiXCR; each CDR3 protein has one entry. This sample has some 340,000 distinct CDR3 sequences; 10% to 15% occur once, and the top ten carry about 21%. Study-wide points: CD4+ contracting clones were mainly CM and EM; CD8+ ones, EMRA.

From germline, CDR1 is SGHRS and CDR2 YFSETQ. This CDR3 is built from 15 residues. With V trimmed by 4 bases and J by 5 bases, 11 bases remained unmatched. Notes on this clonotype: No antigen is known for it.

The sequence derives from a man younger than 30 who had mild COVID-19 (a few samples of this study predate the infection). Cell type and time point are not known. The chain has TRBV5-1 and TRBJ1-1; TRBD1 aligns across 7 bases. The sequenced sample consisted of PBMCs or a T cell subset sorted from them (not recorded which). In DNA, the CDR3 is TGCGCCAGCAGCAGCGGGACAGCCAGGATAACTGAAGCTTTCTTT. The encoded protein is CASSSGTARITEAFF.